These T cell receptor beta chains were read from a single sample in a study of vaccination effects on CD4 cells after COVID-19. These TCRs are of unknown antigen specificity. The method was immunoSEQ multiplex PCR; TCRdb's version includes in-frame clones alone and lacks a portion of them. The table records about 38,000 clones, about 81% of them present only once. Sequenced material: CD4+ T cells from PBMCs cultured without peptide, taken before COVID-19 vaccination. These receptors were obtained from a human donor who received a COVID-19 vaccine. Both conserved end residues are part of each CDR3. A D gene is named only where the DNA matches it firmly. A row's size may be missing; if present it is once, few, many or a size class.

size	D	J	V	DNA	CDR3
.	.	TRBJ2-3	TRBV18	TGTGCCAGCTCACCCCTCGATACGCAGTATTTT	CASSPLDTQYF
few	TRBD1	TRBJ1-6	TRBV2	TGTGCCAGCAGATCCGGGACAGGGAATTCACCCCTCCACTTT	CASRSGTGNSPLHF
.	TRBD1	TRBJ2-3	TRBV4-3	TGCGCCAGCAGCCAAGGGACAGGGGGCTTTGGAACAGATACGCAGTATTTT	CASSQGTGGFGTDTQYF
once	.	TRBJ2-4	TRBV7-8	TGTGCCAGCAGCTTAGAAACAGGTAGTAGGGCCAAAAACATTCAGTACTTC	CASSLETGSRAKNIQYF
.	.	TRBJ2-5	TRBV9	TGTGCCAGCGCCCGACAGAGCCAAGAGACCCAGTACTTC	CASARQSQETQYF
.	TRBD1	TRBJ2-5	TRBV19	TGTGCCAGTAGTACAGGACAGGGAGCGAAGACCCAGTACTTC	CASSTGQGAKTQYF
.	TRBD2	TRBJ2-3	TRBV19	TGTGCCAGTAGTCTAAAAGCGGGGGGCCCCCCAACAGATACGCAGTATTTT	CASSLKAGGPPTDTQYF
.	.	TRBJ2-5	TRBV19	TGTGCCACCCAGGCTATGAACAGAGGGGAGACCCAGTACTTC	CATQAMNRGETQYF
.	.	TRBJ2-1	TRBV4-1	TGCGCCAGCAGCCAAGGGCCAGACCGATCCAGGGGTCACAATGAGCAGTTCTTC	CASSQGPDRSRGHNEQFF
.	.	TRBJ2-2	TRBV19	TGTGCCAGTAGTATACAGAAGCACACCGGGGAGCTGTTTTTT	CASSIQKHTGELFF
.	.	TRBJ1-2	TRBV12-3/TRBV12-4	TGTGCCAGCAGTCGCAGAGGGGTATCAGGCTACACCTTC	CASSRRGVSGYTF
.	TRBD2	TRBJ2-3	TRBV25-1	TGTGCCAGCAGTGAAGCTAGCGGGGGCCGGGGGGATACGCAGTATTTT	CASSEASGGRGDTQYF
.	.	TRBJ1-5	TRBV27	TGTGCCAGCGCCATACAGGGTTTCGGCAATCAGCCCCAGCATTTT	CASAIQGFGNQPQHF
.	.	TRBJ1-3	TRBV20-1	TGCAGTGCCAGGACTGGAAACACCATATATTTT	CSARTGNTIYF
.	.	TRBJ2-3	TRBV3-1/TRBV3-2	TGTGCCAGCAGCCAAGATAAACAAGGGGGTAAGACAGATACGCAGTATTTT	CASSQDKQGGKTDTQYF
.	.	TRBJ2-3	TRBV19	TGTGCCAGTAGTATTTTGGGGCCGACAGATACGCAGTATTTT	CASSILGPTDTQYF
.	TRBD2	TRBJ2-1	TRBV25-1	TGTGCCAGCAGTGATGTAGCGGGGTTGCATGAGCAGTTCTTC	CASSDVAGLHEQFF
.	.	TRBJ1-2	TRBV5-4	TGTGCCAGCAGCTTGGCGCCAGGCCCCTATGGCTACACCTTC	CASSLAPGPYGYTF
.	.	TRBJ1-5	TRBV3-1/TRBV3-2	TGTGCCAGCAGGCAATCGAATGGGGGCAATCAGCCCCAGCATTTT	CASRQSNGGNQPQHF
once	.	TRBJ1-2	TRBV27	TGTGCCAGCAGCCGACGGCCCGCGACGGGGTTTTATGGCTACACCTTC	CASSRRPATGFYGYTF
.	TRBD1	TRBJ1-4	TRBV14	TGTGCCAGCAGCCACCTTGGGGACAGAGCTTTGGAAAAACTGTTTTTT	CASSHLGDRALEKLFF
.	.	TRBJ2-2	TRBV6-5	TGTGCCAGCAGGGCTAGAGCCGGGGAGCTGTTTTTT	CASRARAGELFF
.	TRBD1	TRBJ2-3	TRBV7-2	TGTGCCAGCAGCTTAGGGGTCAGAGGGGGCCTTATCACAGATACGCAGTATTTT	CASSLGVRGGLITDTQYF
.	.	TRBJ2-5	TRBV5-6	TGTGCCAGCAGCTTGGGAGGGACCCAGTACTTC	CASSLGGTQYF
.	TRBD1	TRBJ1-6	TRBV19	TGTGCCAGTAGTGTGGCCGGGACAGGGGTGTCACCCCTCCACTTT	CASSVAGTGVSPLHF
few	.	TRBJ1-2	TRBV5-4	TGTGCCAGCAGCTTGATGGGGCGCGAGGATGGCTACACCTTC	CASSLMGREDGYTF
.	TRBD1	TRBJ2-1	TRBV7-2	TGTGCCAGCAGCCTAAATACAGGGGGCTGGTCCTACAATGAGCAGTTCTTC	CASSLNTGGWSYNEQFF
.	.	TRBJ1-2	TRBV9	TGTGCCAGCAGCGGGATCCTGCGGGCTGGCTACACCTTC	CASSGILRAGYTF
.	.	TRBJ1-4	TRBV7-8	TGTGCCAGCAGCTCCAGATGGGGCACGTCGGATGAAAAACTGTTTTTT	CASSSRWGTSDEKLFF
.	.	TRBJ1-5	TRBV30	TGTGCCTGGAGTGTGGGCAGCAATCAGCCCCAGCATTTT	CAWSVGSNQPQHF
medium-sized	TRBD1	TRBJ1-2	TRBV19	TGTGCCAGTAGTCAGGGGGCACCTCTCTATGGCTACACCTTC	CASSQGAPLYGYTF
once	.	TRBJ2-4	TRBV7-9	TGTGCCAGCAGCTTACAACAGGGACGGGACATTCAGTACTTC	CASSLQQGRDIQYF
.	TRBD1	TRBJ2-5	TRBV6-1	TGTGCCAGCAGTGAACAGCCTCCCGGGACAGGGGAAGAGACCCAGTACTTC	CASSEQPPGTGEETQYF
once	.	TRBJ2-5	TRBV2	TGTGCCAGCAGTTCAGGGGCGGTACAAGAGACCCAGTACTTC	CASSSGAVQETQYF
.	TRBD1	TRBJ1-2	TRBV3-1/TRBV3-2	TGTGCCAGCAGCCAAGGAGGGACAGAGACACACTATGGCTACACCTTC	CASSQGGTETHYGYTF
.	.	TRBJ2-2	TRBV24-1	TGTGCCACCAGTGATGGAACAGGTTCTTACACCTACACCGGGGAGCTGTTTTTT	CATSDGTGSYTYTGELFF
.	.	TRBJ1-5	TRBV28	TGTGCCAGCAGTTTAAATCAGTCTCCCAATCAGCCCCAGCATTTT	CASSLNQSPNQPQHF
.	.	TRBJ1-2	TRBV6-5	TGTGCCAGCTTGGCAGGGGCTAACTATGGCTACACCTTC	CASLAGANYGYTF
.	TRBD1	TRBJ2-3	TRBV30	TGTGCCTGGAGGGACAGGGGAGGCACAGATACGCAGTATTTT	CAWRDRGGTDTQYF
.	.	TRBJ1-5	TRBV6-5	TGTGCCAGCAGGGATAGACAGGACCTCGATCAGCCCCAGCATTTT	CASRDRQDLDQPQHF
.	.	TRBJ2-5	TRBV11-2	TGTGCCAGCAGCGCGGCGGGGCAAGAGACCCAGTACTTC	CASSAAGQETQYF
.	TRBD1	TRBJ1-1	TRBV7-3	TGTGCCAGCAGCTTAACAGGGGGACAGGGGGGGACTGAAGCTTTCTTT	CASSLTGGQGGTEAFF